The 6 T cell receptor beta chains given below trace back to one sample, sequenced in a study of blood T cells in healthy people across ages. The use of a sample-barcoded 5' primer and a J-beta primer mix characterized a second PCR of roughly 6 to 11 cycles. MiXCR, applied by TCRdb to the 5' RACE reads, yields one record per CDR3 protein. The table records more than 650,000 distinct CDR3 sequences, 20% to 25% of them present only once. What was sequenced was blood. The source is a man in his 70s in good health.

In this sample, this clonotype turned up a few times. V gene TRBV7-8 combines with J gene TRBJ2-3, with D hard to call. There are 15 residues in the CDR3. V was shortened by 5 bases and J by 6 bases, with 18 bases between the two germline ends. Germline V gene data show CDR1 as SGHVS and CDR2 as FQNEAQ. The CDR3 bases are TGTGCCAGCAGCCGGTTTATCGCGGACCGGGATACGCAGTATTTT. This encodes CASSRFIADRDTQYF.

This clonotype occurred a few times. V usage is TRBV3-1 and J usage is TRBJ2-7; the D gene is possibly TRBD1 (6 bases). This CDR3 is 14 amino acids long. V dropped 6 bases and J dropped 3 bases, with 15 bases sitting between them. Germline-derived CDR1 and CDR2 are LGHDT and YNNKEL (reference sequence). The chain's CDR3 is CASRPNDRNYEQYF. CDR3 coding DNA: TGTGCCAGCAGGCCAAACGACAGGAACTACGAGCAGTACTTC.

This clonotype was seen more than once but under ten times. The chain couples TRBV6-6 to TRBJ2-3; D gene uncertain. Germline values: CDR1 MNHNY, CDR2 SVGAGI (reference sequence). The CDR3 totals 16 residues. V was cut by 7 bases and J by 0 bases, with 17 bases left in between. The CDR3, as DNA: TGTGCCAGCACCGGCCTGCTCGCAACTAGCACAGATACGCAGTATTTT. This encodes CASTGLLATSTDTQYF.

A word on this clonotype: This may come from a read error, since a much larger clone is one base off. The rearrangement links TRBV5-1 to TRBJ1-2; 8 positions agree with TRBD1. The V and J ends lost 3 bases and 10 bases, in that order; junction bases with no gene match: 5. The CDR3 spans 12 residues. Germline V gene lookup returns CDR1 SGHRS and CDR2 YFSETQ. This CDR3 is CASSSDRVDYTF. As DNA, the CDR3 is TGCGCCAGCAGCTCGGACAGGGTTGACTACACCTTC. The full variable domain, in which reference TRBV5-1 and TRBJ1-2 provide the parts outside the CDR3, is KAGVTQTPRYLIKTRGQQVTLSCSPISGHRSVSWYQQTPGQGLQFLFEYFSETQRNKGNFPGRFSGRQFSNSRSEMNVSTLELGDSALYLCASSSDRVDYTFGSGTRLTVV.

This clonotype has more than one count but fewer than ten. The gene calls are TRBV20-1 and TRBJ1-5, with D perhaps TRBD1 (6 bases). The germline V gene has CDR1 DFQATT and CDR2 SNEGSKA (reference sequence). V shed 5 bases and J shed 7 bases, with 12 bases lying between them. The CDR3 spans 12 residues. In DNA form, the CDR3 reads TGCAGTGCTGGTACAGGGAACCAGCCCCAGCATTTT. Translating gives CSAGTGNQPQHF.

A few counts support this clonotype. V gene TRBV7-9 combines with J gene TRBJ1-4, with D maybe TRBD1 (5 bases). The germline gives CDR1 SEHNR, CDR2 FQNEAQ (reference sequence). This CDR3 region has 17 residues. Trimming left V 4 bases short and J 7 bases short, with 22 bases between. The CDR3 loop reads CASSSLTAQGGSEKLFF. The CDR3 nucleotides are TGTGCCAGCAGCTCACTCACCGCCCAGGGTGGTAGTGAAAAACTGTTTTTT.